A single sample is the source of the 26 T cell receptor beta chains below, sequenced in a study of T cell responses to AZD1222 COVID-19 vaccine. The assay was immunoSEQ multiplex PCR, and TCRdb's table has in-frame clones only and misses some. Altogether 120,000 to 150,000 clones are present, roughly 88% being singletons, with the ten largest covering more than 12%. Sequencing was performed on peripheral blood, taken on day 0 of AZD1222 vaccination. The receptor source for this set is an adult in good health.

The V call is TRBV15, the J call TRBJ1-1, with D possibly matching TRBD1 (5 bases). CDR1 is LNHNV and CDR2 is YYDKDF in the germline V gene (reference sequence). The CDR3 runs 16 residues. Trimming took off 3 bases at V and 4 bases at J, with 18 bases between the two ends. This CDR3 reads CATSRGGNGRSTEAFF. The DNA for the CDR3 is TGTGCCACCAGCAGGGGGGGTAACGGTAGGAGCACTGAAGCTTTCTTT.

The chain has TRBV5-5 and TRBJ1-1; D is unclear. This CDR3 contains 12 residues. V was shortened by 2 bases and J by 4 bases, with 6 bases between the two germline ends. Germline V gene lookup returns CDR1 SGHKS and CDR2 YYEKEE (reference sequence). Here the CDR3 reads CASSFGITEAFF. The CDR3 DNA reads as TGTGCCAGCAGCTTCGGGATCACTGAAGCTTTCTTT.

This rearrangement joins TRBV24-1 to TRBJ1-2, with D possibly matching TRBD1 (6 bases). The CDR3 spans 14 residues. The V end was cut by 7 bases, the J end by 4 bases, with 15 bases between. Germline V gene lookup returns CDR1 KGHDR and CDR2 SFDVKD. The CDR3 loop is CATRPRGGSYGYTF. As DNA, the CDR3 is TGTGCCACCAGGCCCCGTGGGGGCTCCTATGGCTACACCTTC.

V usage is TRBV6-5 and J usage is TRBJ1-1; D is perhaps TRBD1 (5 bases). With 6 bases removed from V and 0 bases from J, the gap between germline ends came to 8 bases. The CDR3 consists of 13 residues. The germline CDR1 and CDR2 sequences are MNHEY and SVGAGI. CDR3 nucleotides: TGTGCCAGCAGGGACAACATGAACACTGAAGCTTTCTTT. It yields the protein CASRDNMNTEAFF.

In DNA form, the CDR3 reads TGTGCCAGCAGCCTAAACTGGGCGGCTTTATATGGCTACACCTTC. Residues: CASSLNWAALYGYTF. The chain recombines TRBV5-6 with TRBJ1-2; no reliable D call. The CDR3 consists of 15 residues. The ends were cut back, 4 bases at V and 5 bases at J, with 18 bases in the middle. Germline CDR1 is SGHDT and CDR2 is YYEEEE.

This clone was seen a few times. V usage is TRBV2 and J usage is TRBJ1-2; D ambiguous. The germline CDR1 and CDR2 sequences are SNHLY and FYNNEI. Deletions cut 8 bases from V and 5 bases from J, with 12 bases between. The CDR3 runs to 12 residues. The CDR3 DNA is TGTGCCAGCGCCCCGGCGGAGTATGGCTACACCTTC. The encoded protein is CASAPAEYGYTF.

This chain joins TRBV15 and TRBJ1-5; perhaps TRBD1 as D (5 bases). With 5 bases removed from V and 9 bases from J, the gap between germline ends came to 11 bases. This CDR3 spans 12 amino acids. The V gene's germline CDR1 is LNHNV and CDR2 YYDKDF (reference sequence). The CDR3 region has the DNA TGTGCCACCAGCCAGGGCATTGGGCCCCAGCATTTT. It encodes CATSQGIGPQHF. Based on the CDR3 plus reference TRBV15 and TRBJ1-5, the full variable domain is DAMVIQNPRYQVTQFGKPVTLSCSQTLNHNVMYWYQQKSSQAPKLLFHYYDKDFNNEADTPDNFQSRRPNTSFCFLDIRSPGLGDTAMYLCATSQGIGPQHFGDGTRLSIL.

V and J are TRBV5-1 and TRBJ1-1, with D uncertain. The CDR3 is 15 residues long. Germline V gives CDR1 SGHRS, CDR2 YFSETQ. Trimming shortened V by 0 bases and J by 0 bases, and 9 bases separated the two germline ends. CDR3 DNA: TGCGCCAGCAGCTTGGGTTCAGGAATGAACACTGAAGCTTTCTTT. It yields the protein CASSLGSGMNTEAFF.

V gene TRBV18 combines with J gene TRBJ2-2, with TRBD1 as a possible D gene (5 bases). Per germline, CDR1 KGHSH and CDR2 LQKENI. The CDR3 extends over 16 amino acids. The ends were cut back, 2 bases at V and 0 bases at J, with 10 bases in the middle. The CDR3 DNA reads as TGTGCCAGCTCACCAGCGTTAGGGGCGAACACCGGGGAGCTGTTTTTT. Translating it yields CASSPALGANTGELFF. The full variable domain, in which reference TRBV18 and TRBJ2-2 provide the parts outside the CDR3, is NAGVMQNPRHLVRRRGQEARLRCSPMKGHSHVYWYRQLPEEGLKFMVYLQKENIIDESGMPKERFSAEFPKEGPSILRIQQVVRGDSAAYFCASSPALGANTGELFFGEGSRLTVL.

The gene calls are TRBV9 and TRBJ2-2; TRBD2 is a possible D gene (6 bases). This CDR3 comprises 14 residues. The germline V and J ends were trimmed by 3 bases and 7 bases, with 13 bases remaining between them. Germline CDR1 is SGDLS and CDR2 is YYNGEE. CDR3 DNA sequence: TGTGCCAGCAGCGAATCTAGCGACGGCGGGGAGCTGTTTTTT. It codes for CASSESSDGGELFF.

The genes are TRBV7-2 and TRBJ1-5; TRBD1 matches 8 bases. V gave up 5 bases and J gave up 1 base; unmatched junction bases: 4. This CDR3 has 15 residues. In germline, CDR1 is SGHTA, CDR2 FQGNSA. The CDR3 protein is CASSRGQGSNQPQHF. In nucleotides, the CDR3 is TGTGCCAGCAGCCGCGGACAGGGAAGCAATCAGCCCCAGCATTTT. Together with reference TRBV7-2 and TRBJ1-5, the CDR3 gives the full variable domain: GAGVSQSPSNKVTEKGKDVELRCDPISGHTALYWYRQSLGQGLEFLIYFQGNSAPDKSGLPSDRFSAERTGGSVSTLTIQRTQQEDSAVYLCASSRGQGSNQPQHFGDGTRLSIL.

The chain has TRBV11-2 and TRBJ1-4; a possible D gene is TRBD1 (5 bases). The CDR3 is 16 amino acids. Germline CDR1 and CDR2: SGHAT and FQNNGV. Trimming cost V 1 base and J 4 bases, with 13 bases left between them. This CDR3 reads CASSLARAASNEKLFF. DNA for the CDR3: TGTGCCAGCAGCTTAGCCAGGGCAGCCAGTAATGAAAAACTGTTTTTT.

CDR3 DNA sequence: TGTGCCAGCAGCCAAGTGTCAGGGGGCCTGGGGTACGGCTATGGCTACACCTTC. Its translation is CASSQVSGGLGYGYGYTF. The chain recombines TRBV3-1 (or the pseudogene TRBV3-2) with TRBJ1-2, with TRBD1 identical over 8 bases. This CDR3 is 18 amino acids long. Per germline, CDR1 LGHDT and CDR2 YNNKEL (reference sequence). Trimming took 1 base from V and 4 from J; bases not matched to a gene: 14.

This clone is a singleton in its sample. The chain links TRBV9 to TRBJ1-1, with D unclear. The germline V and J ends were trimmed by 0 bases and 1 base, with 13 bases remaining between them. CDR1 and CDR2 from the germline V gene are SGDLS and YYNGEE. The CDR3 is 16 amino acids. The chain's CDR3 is CASSVVSGSGNTEAFF. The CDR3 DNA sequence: TGTGCCAGCAGCGTAGTTAGTGGAAGTGGGAACACTGAAGCTTTCTTT.

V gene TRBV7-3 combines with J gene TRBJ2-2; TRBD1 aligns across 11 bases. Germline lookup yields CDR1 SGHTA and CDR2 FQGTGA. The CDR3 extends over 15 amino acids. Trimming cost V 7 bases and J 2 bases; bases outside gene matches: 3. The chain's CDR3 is CASMRTGGNTGELFF. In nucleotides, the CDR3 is TGTGCCAGCATGCGGACAGGGGGCAACACCGGGGAGCTGTTTTTT.

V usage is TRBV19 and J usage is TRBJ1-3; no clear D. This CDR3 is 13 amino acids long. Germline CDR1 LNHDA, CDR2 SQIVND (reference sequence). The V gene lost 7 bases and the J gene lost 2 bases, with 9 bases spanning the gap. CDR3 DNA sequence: TGTGCCAGTACGGTAGGCCCTGGAAACACCATATATTTT. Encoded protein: CASTVGPGNTIYF.

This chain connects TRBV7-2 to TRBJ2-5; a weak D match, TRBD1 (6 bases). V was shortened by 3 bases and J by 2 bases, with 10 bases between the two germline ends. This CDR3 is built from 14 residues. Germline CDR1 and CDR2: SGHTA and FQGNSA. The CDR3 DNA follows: TGTGCCAGCAGCTTTACGAGGGGGCAAGAGACCCAGTACTTC. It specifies CASSFTRGQETQYF.

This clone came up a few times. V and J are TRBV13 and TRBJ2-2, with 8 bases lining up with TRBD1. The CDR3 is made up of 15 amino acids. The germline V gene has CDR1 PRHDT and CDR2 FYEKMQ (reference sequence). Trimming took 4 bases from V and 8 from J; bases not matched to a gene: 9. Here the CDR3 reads CASSWGQASRGELFF. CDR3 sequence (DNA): TGTGCCAGCAGCTGGGGACAGGCGAGTAGAGGGGAGCTGTTTTTT.

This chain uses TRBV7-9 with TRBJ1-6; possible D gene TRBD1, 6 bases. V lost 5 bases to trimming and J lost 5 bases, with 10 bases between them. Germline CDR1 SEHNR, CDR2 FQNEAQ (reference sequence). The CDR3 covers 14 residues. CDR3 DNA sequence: TGTGCCAGCAGCGCACACAGGGATAATTCACCCCTCCACTTT. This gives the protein CASSAHRDNSPLHF. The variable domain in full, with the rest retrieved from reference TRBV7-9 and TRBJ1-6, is DTGVSQNPRHKITKRGQNVTFRCDPISEHNRLYWYRQTLGQGPEFLTYFQNEAQLEKSRLLSDRFSAERPKGSFSTLEIQRTEQGDSAMYLCASSAHRDNSPLHFGNGTRLTVT.

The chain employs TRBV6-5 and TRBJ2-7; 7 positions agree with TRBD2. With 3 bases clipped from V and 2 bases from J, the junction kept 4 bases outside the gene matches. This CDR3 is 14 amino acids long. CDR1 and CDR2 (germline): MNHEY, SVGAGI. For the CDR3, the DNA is TGTGCCAGCAGTTATGGGGGGGGGACCTACGAGCAGTACTTC. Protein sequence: CASSYGGGTYEQYF.

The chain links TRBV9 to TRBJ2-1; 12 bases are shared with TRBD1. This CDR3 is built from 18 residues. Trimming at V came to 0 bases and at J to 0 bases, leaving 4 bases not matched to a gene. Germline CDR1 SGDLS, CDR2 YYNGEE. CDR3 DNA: TGTGCCAGCAGCGTAGGGGGACAGGGGGCAAGCTCCTACAATGAGCAGTTCTTC. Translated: CASSVGGQGASSYNEQFF.

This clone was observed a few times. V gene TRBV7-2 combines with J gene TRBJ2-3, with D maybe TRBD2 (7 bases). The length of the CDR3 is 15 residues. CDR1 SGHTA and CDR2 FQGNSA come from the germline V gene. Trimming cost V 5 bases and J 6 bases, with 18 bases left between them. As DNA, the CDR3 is TGTGCCAGCAGCACTCGCCGGGGGAGGGGGGATACGCAGTATTTT. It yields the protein CASSTRRGRGDTQYF.

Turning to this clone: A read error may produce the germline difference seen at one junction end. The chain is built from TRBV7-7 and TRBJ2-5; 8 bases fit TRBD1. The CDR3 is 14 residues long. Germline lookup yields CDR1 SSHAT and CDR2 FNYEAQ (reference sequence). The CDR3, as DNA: TGTGCTAGCAGCCGTGACAGGGGTCAAGAGACCCAGTACTTC. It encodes CASSRDRGQETQYF.

CDR3 DNA sequence: TGCGCCAGCGCACACGAGGGGTCCCCCCGAGAGACCCAGTACTTC. Translated: CASAHEGSPRETQYF. This rearrangement joins TRBV4-1 to TRBJ2-5, with D possibly called TRBD1 or TRBD2 (5 bases each). The CDR3 length is 15 residues. From germline, CDR1 is MGHRA and CDR2 YSYEKL. Trimming cost V 8 bases and J 4 bases, with 20 bases left between them.

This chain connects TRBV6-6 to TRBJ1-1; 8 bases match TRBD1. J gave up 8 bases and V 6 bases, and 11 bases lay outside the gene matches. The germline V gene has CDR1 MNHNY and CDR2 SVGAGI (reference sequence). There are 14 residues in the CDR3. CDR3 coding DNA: TGTGCCAGCAGGGATTCTGGACAGGGAGGAGAAGCTTTCTTT. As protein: CASRDSGQGGEAFF.

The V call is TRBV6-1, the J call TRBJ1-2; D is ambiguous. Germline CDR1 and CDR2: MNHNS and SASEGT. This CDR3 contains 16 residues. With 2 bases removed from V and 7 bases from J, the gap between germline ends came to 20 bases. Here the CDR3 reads CASSENHVQQAGGYTF. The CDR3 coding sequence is TGTGCCAGCAGTGAAAATCACGTACAGCAGGCCGGTGGCTACACCTTC.